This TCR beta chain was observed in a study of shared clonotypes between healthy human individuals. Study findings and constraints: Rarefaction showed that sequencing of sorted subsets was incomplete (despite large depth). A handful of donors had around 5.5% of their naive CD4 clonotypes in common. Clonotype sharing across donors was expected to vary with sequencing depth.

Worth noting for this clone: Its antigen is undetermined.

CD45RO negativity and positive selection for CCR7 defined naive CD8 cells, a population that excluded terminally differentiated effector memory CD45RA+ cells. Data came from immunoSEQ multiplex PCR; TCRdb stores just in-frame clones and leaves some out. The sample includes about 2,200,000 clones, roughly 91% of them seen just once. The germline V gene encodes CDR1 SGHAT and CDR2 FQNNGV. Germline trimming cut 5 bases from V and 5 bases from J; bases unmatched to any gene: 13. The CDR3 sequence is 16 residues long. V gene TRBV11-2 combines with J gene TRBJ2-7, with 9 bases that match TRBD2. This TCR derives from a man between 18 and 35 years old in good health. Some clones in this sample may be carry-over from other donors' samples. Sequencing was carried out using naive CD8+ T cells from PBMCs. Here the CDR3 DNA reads TGTGCCAGCAGCCGGGGCGGAAGCGGGAGGTCCCACGAGCAGTACTTC. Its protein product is CASSRGGSGRSHEQYF.